The present TCR beta chain was sequenced within a study of early T cells in non-severe SARS-CoV-2 infection. The V and J ends lost 5 bases and 0 bases respectively, with 18 bases between them. Germline lookup yields CDR1 DFQATT and CDR2 SNEGSKA (reference sequence). CDR3 length equals 16 residues. TCRdb ran MiXCR on the 5' RACE reads and lists one entry per CDR3 protein. The top ten hold around 15% of the sample, which has tens of thousands of distinct CDR3 sequences, 4.7% seen once. This clonotype has only a few counts. Its antigen is unknown. Study results and caveats: VDJdb matching skewed toward anti-spike CD8 responses, missing private and CD4 specificities.

The receptor was derived from an adult who was a healthcare worker with PCR-confirmed SARS-CoV-2 infection or an uninfected control (not recorded which). Sequences were obtained from whole blood. The rearrangement links TRBV20-1 to TRBJ2-3, with a possible D match to TRBD2 (7 bases). The CDR3 DNA reads as TGCAGTGCTGGACTAGTGACAGGAGTTAGCACAGATACGCAGTATTTT. Translating it yields CSAGLVTGVSTDTQYF.